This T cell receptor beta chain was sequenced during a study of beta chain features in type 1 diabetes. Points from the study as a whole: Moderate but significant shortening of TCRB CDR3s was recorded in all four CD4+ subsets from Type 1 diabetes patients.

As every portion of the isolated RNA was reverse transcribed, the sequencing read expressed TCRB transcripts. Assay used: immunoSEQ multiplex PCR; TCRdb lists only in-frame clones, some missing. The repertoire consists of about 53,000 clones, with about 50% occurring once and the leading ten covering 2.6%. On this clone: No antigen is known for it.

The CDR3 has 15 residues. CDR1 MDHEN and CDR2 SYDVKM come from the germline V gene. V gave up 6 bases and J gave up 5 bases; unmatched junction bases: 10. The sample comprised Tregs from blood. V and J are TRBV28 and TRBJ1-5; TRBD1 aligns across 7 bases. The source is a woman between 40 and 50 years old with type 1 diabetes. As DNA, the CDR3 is TGTGCCAGCAGCCCGTCCGACAGGGTTTATCAGCCCCAGCATTTT. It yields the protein CASSPSDRVYQPQHF.